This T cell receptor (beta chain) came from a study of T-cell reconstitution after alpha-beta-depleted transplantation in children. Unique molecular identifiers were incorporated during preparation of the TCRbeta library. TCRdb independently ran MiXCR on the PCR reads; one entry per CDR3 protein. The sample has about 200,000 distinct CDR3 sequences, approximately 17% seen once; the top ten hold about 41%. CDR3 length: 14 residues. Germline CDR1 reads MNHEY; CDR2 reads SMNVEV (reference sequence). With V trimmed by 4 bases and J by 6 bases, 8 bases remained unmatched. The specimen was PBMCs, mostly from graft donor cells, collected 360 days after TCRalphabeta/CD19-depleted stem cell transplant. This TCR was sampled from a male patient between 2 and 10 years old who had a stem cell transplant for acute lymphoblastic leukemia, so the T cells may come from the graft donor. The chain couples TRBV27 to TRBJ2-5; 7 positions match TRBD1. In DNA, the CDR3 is TGTGCCAGCAGTTCCAGACAGGGTAGAAAGACCCAGTACTTC. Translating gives CASSSRQGRKTQYF.